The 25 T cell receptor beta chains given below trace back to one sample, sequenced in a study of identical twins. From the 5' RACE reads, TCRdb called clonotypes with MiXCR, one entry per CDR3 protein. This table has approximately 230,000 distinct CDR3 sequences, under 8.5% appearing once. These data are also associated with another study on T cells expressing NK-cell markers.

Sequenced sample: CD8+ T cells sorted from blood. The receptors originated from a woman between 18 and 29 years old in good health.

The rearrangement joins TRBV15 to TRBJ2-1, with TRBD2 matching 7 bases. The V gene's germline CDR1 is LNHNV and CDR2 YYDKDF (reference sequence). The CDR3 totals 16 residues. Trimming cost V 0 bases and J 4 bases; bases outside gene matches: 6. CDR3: CATSRDGLADYNEQFF. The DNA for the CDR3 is TGTGCCACCAGCAGAGATGGGCTAGCGGATTACAATGAGCAGTTCTTC.

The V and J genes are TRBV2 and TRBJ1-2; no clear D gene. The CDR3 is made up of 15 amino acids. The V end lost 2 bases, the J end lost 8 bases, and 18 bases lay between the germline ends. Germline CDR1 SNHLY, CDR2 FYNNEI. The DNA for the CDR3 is TGTGCCAGCAGTGAAAGTCCGCCTGAGCGAGAGGGCTACACCTTC. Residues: CASSESPPEREGYTF. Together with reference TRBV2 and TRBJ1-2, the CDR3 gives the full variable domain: EPEVTQTPSHQVTQMGQEVILRCVPISNHLYFYWYRQILGQKVEFLVSFYNNEISEKSEIFDDQFSVERPDGSNFTLKIRSTKLEDSAMYFCASSESPPEREGYTFGSGTRLTVV.

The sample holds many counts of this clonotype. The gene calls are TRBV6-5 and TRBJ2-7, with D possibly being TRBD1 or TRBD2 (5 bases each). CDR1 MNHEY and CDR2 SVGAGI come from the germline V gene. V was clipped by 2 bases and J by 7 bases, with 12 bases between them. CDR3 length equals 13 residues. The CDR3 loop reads CASSYEGIGEQYF. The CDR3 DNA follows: TGTGCCAGCAGTTACGAGGGGATTGGGGAGCAGTACTTC.

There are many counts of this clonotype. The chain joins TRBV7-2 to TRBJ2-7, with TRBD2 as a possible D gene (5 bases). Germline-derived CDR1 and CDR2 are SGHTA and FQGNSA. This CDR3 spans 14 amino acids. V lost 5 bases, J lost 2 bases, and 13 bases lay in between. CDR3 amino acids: CASSPSLEPYEQYF. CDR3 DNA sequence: TGTGCCAGCAGCCCTAGCTTAGAACCCTACGAGCAGTACTTC.

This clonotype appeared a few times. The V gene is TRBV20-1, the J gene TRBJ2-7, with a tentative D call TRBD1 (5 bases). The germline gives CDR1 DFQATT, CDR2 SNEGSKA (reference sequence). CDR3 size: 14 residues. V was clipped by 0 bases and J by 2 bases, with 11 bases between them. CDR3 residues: CSARDQGGTYEQYF. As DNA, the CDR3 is TGCAGTGCTAGAGACCAGGGTGGCACCTACGAGCAGTACTTC.

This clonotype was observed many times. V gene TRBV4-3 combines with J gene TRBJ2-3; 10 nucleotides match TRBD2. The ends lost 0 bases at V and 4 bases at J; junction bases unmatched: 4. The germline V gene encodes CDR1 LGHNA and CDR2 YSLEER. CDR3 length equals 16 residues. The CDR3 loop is CASSQDLAGVPDTQYF. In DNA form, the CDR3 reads TGCGCCAGCAGCCAAGATCTAGCGGGAGTCCCAGATACGCAGTATTTT.

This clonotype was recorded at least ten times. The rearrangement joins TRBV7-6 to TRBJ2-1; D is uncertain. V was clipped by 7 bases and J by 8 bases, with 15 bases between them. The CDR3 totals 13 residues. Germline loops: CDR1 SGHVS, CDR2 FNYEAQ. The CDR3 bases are TGTGCCAGCACCTCCCCGGAAGTCGATGAGCAGTTCTTC. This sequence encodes CASTSPEVDEQFF.

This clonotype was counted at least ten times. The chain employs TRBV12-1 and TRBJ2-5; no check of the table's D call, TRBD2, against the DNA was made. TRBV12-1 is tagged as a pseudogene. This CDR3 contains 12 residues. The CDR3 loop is CASSSPDGSRYF. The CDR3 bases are TGTGCCAGCAGCTCTCCGGACGGATCCCGCTACTTC.

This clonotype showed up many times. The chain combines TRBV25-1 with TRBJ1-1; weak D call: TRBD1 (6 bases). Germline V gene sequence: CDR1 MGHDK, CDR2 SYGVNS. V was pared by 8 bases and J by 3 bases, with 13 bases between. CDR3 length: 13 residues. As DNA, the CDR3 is TGTGCCAGCGCAAGGGGGGGGTACACTGAAGCTTTCTTT. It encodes CASARGGYTEAFF.

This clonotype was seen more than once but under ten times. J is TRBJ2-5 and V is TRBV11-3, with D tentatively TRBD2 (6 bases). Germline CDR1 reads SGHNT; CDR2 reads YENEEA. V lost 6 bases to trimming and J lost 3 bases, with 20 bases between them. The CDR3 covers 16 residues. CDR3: CASSPVPPASEETQYF. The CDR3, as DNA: TGTGCCAGCAGTCCCGTCCCCCCGGCTAGCGAAGAGACCCAGTACTTC.

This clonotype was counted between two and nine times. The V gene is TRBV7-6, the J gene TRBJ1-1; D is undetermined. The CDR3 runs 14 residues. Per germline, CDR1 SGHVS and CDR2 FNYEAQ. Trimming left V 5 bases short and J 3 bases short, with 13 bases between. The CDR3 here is CASSPEVGDTEAFF. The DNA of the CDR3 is TGTGCCAGCAGCCCAGAGGTCGGTGACACTGAAGCTTTCTTT.

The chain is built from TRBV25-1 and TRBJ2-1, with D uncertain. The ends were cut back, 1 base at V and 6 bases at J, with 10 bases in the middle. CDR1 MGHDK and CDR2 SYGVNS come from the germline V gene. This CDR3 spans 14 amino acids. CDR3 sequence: CASSELYSTNEQFF. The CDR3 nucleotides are TGTGCCAGCAGTGAATTGTACAGTACCAATGAGCAGTTCTTC.

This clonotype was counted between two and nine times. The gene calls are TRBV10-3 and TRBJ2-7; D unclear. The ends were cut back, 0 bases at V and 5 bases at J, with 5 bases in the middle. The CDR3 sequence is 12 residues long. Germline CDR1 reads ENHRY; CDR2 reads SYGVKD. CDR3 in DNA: TGTGCCATCAGTGAGTCGACGGACGAGCAGTACTTC. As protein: CAISESTDEQYF.

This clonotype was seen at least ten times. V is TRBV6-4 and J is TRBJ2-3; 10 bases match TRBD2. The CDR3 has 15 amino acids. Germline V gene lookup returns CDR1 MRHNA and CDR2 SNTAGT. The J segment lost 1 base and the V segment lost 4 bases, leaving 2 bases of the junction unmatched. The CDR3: CASSAGTSGTDTQYF. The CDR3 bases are TGTGCCAGCAGTGCCGGGACTAGCGGCACAGATACGCAGTATTTT.

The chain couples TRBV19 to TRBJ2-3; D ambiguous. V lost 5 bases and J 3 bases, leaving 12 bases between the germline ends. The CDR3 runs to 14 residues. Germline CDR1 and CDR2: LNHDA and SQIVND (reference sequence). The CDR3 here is CASSGANVTDTQYF. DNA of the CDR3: TGTGCCAGTAGTGGCGCAAACGTGACAGATACGCAGTATTTT.

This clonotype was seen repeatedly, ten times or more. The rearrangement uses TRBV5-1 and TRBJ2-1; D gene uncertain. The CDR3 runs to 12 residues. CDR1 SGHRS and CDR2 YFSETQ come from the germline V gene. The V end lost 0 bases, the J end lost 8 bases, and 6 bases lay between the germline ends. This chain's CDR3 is CASSLAVYEQFF. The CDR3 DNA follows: TGCGCCAGCAGCTTGGCCGTGTATGAGCAGTTCTTC.

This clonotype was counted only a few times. CDR3 amino acids: CAISESKQAKTQYF. The CDR3 DNA is TGTGCCATCAGTGAGTCGAAGCAGGCAAAGACCCAGTACTTC. The chain combines TRBV10-3 with TRBJ2-5, with no clear D. The CDR3 covers 14 residues. Trimming cost V 0 bases and J 6 bases, with 11 bases left between them. Germline V CDR1 and CDR2: ENHRY, SYGVKD.

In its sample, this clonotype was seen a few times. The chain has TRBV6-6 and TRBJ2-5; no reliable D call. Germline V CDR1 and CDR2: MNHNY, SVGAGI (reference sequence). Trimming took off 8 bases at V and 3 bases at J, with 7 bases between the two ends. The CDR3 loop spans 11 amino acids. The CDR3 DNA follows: TGTGCCAGCGGAAGGGAAGAGACCCAGTACTTC. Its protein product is CASGREETQYF.

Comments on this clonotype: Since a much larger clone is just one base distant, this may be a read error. The CDR3 loop is CASSLLWKQYF. In DNA, the CDR3 is TGTGCCAGCAGCCTCCTGTGGAAGCAGTACTTC. The chain is built from TRBV11-2 and TRBJ2-7; D unclear. The CDR3 is made up of 11 amino acids. V dropped 5 bases and J dropped 8 bases, with 10 bases sitting between them. The V gene's germline CDR1 is SGHAT and CDR2 FQNNGV.

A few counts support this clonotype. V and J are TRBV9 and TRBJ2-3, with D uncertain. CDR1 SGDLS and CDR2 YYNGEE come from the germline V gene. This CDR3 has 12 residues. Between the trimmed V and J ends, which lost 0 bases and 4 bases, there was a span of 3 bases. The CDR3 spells CASSVDADTQYF. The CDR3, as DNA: TGTGCCAGCAGCGTAGACGCAGATACGCAGTATTTT. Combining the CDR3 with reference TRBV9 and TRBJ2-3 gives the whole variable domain DSGVTQTPKHLITATGQRVTLRCSPRSGDLSVYWYQQSLDQGLQFLIQYYNGEERAKGNILERFSAQQFPDLHSELNLSSLELGDSALYFCASSVDADTQYFGPGTRLTVL.

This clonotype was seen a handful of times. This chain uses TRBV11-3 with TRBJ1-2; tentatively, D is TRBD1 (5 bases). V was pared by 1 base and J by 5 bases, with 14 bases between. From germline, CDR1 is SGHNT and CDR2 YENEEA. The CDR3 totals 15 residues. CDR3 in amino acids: CASSLGGEVRYGYTF. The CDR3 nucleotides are TGTGCCAGCAGCTTAGGAGGGGAGGTCCGGTATGGCTACACCTTC. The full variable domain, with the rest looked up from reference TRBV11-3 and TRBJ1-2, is EAGVVQSPRYKIIEKKQPVAFWCNPISGHNTLYWYLQNLGQGPELLIRYENEEAVDDSQLPKDRFSAERLKGVDSTLKIQPAELGDSAVYLCASSLGGEVRYGYTFGSGTRLTVV.

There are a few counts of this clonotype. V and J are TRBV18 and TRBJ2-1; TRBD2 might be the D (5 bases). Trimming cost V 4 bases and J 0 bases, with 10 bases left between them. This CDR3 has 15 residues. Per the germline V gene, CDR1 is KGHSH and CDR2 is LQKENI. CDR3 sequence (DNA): TGTGCCAGCTCACGCGCGGCGGGCTCCTACAATGAGCAGTTCTTC. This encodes CASSRAAGSYNEQFF. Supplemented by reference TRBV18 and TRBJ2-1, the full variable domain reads NAGVMQNPRHLVRRRGQEARLRCSPMKGHSHVYWYRQLPEEGLKFMVYLQKENIIDESGMPKERFSAEFPKEGPSILRIQQVVRGDSAAYFCASSRAAGSYNEQFFGPGTRLTVL.

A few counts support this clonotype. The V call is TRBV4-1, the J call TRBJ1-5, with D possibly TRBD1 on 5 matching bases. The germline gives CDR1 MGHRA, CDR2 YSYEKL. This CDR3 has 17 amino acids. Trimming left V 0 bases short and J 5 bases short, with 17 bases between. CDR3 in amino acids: CASSQDWGTRSDQPQHF. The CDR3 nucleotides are TGCGCCAGCAGCCAAGATTGGGGCACACGCTCGGATCAGCCCCAGCATTTT.

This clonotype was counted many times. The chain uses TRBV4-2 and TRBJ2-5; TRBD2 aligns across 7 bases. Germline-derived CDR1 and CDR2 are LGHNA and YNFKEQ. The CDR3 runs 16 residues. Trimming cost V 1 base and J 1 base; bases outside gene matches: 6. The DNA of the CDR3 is TGTGCCAGCAGCCAAGCCTTCGGGGGGTCCCAAGAGACCCAGTACTTC. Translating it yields CASSQAFGGSQETQYF.

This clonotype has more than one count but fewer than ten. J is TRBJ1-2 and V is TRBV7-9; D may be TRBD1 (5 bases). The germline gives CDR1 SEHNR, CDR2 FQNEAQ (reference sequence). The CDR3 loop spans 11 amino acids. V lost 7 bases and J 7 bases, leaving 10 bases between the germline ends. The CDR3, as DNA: TGTGCCAGCATCGGGACCGTTGGCTACACCTTC. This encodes CASIGTVGYTF.